Below, 11 T cell receptor beta chains from the same sample are listed, as sequenced in a study of blood T cell repertoires in COVID-19. Libraries were prepared by immunoSEQ multiplex PCR; TCRdb keeps only in-frame clonotypes and omits some of them. The sample contains under 250,000 clones, roughly 86% of which appear only once. Sequenced input: PBMCs or T cells enriched from blood (not recorded which). These receptors all stem from a woman aged 25-40 years with acute COVID-19.

The chain carries TRBV27 and TRBJ2-2; TRBD2 matches at 7 bases. The germline CDR1 and CDR2 sequences are MNHEY and SMNVEV (reference sequence). V gave up 9 bases and J gave up 4 bases; unmatched junction bases: 2. This CDR3 has 12 amino acids. The CDR3 sequence is CASREGTGELFF. The CDR3, as DNA: TGTGCCAGTAGGGAGGGCACCGGGGAGCTGTTTTTT.

The rearrangement joins TRBV5-1 to TRBJ2-7; 7 positions agree with TRBD1. The CDR3 totals 15 residues. The germline gives CDR1 SGHRS, CDR2 YFSETQ. The J segment lost 0 bases and the V segment lost 4 bases, leaving 7 bases of the junction unmatched. CDR3 coding DNA: TGCGCCAGCAGCACCCGACAGGGAAGCTCCTACGAGCAGTACTTC. Translation gives CASSTRQGSSYEQYF.

The chain recombines TRBV4-1 with TRBJ2-7, with a tentative D call TRBD2 (6 bases). Germline V gives CDR1 MGHRA, CDR2 YSYEKL. The CDR3 contains 18 residues. Trimming took 1 base from V and 2 from J, leaving 21 bases between them. The CDR3 reads CASSQGEGIGEATYEQYF. The CDR3 DNA is TGCGCCAGCAGCCAAGGCGAGGGGATAGGGGAGGCGACCTACGAGCAGTACTTC.

J is TRBJ1-2 and V is TRBV5-1, with no clear D. V was clipped by 1 base and J by 4 bases, with 11 bases between them. The CDR3 length is 14 residues. Germline lookup yields CDR1 SGHRS and CDR2 YFSETQ. Written as DNA, the CDR3 is TGCGCCAGCAGCTTGACCTCAGTTTTCTATGGCTACACCTTC. This gives the protein CASSLTSVFYGYTF.

The chain recombines TRBV6-1 with TRBJ1-5, with 8 bases aligning to TRBD1. Germline CDR1 reads MNHNS; CDR2 reads SASEGT. The CDR3 has 17 residues. The J segment lost 3 bases and the V segment lost 1 base, leaving 8 bases of the junction unmatched. The DNA of the CDR3 is TGTGCCAGCAGTGAAGTGTCAGGGGGCGCTTCCAATCAGCCCCAGCATTTT. Translating it yields CASSEVSGGASNQPQHF.

The V call is TRBV7-2, the J call TRBJ2-7, with D possibly matching TRBD2 (5 bases). CDR1 SGHTA and CDR2 FQGNSA come from the germline V gene. The CDR3 runs to 13 residues. V lost 2 bases and J 6 bases, leaving 11 bases between the germline ends. CDR3 protein: CASSLPDFSEQYF. The DNA for the CDR3 is TGTGCCAGCAGCTTACCGGACTTTTCCGAGCAGTACTTC.

This clone was recorded once. The chain uses TRBV14 and TRBJ1-1, with 7 positions matching TRBD1. V lost 1 base to trimming and J lost 1 base; unmatched junction nucleotides: 9. Germline-derived CDR1 and CDR2 are SGHDN and FVKESK. This CDR3 is 17 amino acids long. The CDR3 nucleotides are TGTGCCAGCAGCCAAGGAGGGACAGCTTTTCCGAACACTGAAGCTTTCTTT. Translation: CASSQGGTAFPNTEAFF.

V gene TRBV15 combines with J gene TRBJ1-5; TRBD1 might be the D (5 bases). CDR1 is LNHNV and CDR2 is YYDKDF in the germline V gene (reference sequence). Trimming took off 5 bases at V and 5 bases at J, with 13 bases between the two ends. The CDR3 has 14 amino acids. CDR3 loop: CATSAGPEDQPQHF. The CDR3, as DNA: TGTGCCACCAGCGCAGGGCCAGAAGATCAGCCCCAGCATTTT.

This chain joins TRBV4-1 and TRBJ2-7, with 10 bases that match TRBD1. The germline gives CDR1 MGHRA, CDR2 YSYEKL. The length of the CDR3 is 17 residues. V was pared by 1 base and J by 4 bases, with 10 bases of the junction left unmatched. The CDR3 region has the DNA TGCGCCAGCAGCCAAGCCGGGACAGGGGCAAGAGGTTACGAGCAGTACTTC. The encoded protein is CASSQAGTGARGYEQYF.

This rearrangement joins TRBV7-2 to TRBJ1-3; a weak D match, TRBD1 (5 bases). V lost 2 bases to trimming and J lost 0 bases, with 5 bases between them. The CDR3 extends over 14 amino acids. CDR1 and CDR2 (germline): SGHTA, FQGNSA. This CDR3 reads CASSLQGSGNTIYF. The CDR3 region has the DNA TGTGCCAGCAGCTTACAGGGCTCTGGAAACACCATATATTTT.

V is TRBV7-9 and J is TRBJ2-5; 7 nucleotides line up with TRBD1. This CDR3 region has 14 residues. CDR1 and CDR2 from the germline V gene are SEHNR and FQNEAQ (reference sequence). V shed 2 bases and J 5 bases; nucleotides not matched to a gene: 5. CDR3 nucleotide sequence: TGTGCCAGCAGCTTATCGACAGGGAAGGAGACCCAGTACTTC. Encoded protein: CASSLSTGKETQYF.